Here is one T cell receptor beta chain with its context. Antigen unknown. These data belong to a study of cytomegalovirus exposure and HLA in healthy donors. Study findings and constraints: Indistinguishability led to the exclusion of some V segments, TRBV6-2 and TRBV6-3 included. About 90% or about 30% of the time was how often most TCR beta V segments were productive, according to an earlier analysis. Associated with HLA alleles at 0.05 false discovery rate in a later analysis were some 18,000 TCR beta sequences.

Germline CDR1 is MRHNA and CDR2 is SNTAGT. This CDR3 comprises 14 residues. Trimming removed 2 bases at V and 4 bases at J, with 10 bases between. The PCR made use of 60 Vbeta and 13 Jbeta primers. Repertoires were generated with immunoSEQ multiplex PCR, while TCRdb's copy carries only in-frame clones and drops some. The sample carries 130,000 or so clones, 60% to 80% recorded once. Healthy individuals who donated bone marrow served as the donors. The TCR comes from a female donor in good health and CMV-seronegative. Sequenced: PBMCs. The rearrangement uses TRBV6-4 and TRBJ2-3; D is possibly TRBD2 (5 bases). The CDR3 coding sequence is TGTGCCAGCAGTGACGCTGGGAGCGCAGATACGCAGTATTTT. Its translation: CASSDAGSADTQYF.